This T cell receptor (beta chain) was captured in a study of OX40 agonist ivuxolimab in advanced cancers. Study-wide context: Across the patients, intravenous ivuxolimab was delivered every 2 weeks at 0.01 to 10 mg/kg.

Study outcomes and limitations: Also present in some nonresponders was a low level of normalized T-cell clonal expansion. Compared with others, partial responders at 0.1-3.0 mg/kg displayed clonal expansion among the lowest. Fewer expanded clones were found on average in CD4+ than in CD8+ T cells.

Clones were sequenced by immunoSEQ multiplex PCR, and TCRdb holds only the in-frame ones, with some missing. Of around 75,000 clones in the sample, 88% were seen once. A note on this clone: As yet, its antigen is unknown.

The source of this sequence is an adult with an advanced solid tumor such as melanoma, head and neck, liver or kidney cancer. This specimen consisted of CD4+ or CD8+ T cells sorted from blood, obtained in a trial of the OX40 agonist ivuxolimab.

Here the CDR3 reads CASSFQTSGRVREQYF. The DNA of the CDR3 is TGCGCCAGCAGCTTCCAGACTAGCGGGAGGGTCAGGGAGCAGTACTTC. This chain joins TRBV5-1 and TRBJ2-7; 14 nucleotides agree with TRBD2. Losses at the gene ends were 2 bases for V and 7 bases for J; bases not matched to a gene: 8. The CDR3 sequence is 16 residues long. Germline CDR1 SGHRS, CDR2 YFSETQ.